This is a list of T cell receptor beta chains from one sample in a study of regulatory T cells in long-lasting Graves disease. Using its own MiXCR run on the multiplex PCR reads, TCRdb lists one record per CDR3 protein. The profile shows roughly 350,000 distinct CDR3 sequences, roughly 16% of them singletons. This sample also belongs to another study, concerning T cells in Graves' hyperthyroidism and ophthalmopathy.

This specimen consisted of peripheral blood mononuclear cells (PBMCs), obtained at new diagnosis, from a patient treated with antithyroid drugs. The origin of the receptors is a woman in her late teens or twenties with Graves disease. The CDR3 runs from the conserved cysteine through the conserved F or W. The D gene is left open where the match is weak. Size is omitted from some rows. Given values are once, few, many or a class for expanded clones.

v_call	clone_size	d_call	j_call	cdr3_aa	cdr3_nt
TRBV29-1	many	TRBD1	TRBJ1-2	CSVWTGDGHGYTF	TGCAGCGTTTGGACAGGGGACGGGCATGGCTACACCTTC
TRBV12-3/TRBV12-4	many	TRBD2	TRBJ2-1	CASRGGSISYNEQFF	TGTGCCAGCAGGGGAGGGAGTATCTCCTACAATGAGCAGTTCTTC
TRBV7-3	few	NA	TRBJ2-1	CASSLWGAESNERFF	TGTGCCAGCAGCTTATGGGGGGCTGAGAGCAATGAGCGGTTCTTC
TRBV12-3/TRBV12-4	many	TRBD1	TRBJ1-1	CASSFTGGLTEAFF	TGTGCCAGCAGTTTCACAGGGGGCCTCACTGAAGCTTTCTTT
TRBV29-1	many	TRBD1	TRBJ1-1	CSVRQGNTEAFF	TGCAGCGTCCGACAGGGGAACACTGAAGCTTTCTTT
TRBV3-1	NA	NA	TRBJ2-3	CASSQVYAGRTDTQYF	TGTGCCAGCAGCCAAGTTTACGCTGGGCGCACAGATACGCAGTATTTT
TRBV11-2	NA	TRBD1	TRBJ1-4	CASSTSRGPANEKLFF	TGTGCCAGCAGCACGTCTAGGGGGCCGGCTAATGAAAAACTGTTTTTT
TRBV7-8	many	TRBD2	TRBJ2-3	CASSNKRGGTDTQYF	TGTGCCAGCAGCAATAAGCGGGGGGGCACAGATACGCAGTATTTT
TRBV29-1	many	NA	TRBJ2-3	CSVEADRPVDTQYF	TGCAGCGTTGAGGCAGACCGACCGGTGGATACGCAGTATTTT
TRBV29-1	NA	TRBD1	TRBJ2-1	CSVEWTGLSYNEQFF	TGCAGCGTTGAATGGACAGGGTTGTCCTACAATGAGCAGTTCTTC
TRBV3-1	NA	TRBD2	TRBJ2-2	CASSPISGGAITGELFF	TGTGCCAGCAGCCCTATTAGCGGGGGGGCAATAACCGGGGAGCTGTTTTTT
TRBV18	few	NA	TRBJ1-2	CASSPITSQDLHSGYTF	TGTGCCAGCTCACCCATTACGTCACAGGACCTGCACTCTGGCTACACCTTC
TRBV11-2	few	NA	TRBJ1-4	CASSLVKFEKLFF	TGTGCCAGCAGCTTAGTGAAGTTCGAAAAACTGTTTTTT
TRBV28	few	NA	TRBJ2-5	CASVPRDSYLGTQYF	TGTGCCAGCGTACCCCGGGACTCATATTTGGGGACCCAGTACTTC
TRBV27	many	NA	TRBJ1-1	CASSLFQGSRTEAFF	TGTGCCAGCAGTTTATTCCAGGGAAGTAGAACTGAAGCTTTCTTT
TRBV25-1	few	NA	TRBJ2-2	CASSRGSGELFF	TGTGCCAGCAGCAGGGGATCCGGGGAGCTGTTTTTT
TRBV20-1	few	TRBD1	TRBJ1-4	CSALRTGGARPTKGKLFF	TGCAGTGCTTTAAGGACAGGGGGCGCCCGGCCGACTAAGGGGAAACTGTTTTTT
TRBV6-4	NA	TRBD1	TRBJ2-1	CASSEFHRGTLNNEQFF	TGTGCCAGCAGTGAATTCCACAGGGGGACACTAAACAATGAGCAGTTCTTC
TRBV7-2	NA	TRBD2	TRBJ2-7	CASSLGSGKTSYEQYF	TGTGCCAGCAGCTTAGGAAGCGGGAAGACCTCCTACGAGCAGTACTTC
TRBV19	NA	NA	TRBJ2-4	CASIDREDKNIQYF	TGTGCCAGCATTGACAGGGAGGACAAAAACATTCAGTACTTC